This is a list of T cell receptor beta chains from one sample in a study of T cell changes during pregnancy in multiple sclerosis. The table came from immunoSEQ multiplex PCR; TCRdb's copy has only in-frame clones and leaves some out. The repertoire holds tens of thousands of clones, with roughly 90% as singletons. The sequences come from peripheral blood, collected in the first trimester of pregnancy. The receptors originated from a female donor in good health, enrolled as a control in a pregnancy study. The CDR3 runs from the conserved cysteine through the conserved F or W. Fields, in order: V gene, clone size, J gene, CDR3 protein. The size entry is marked missing in some rows and otherwise reads once, few, many or a size class.

TRBV19	NA	TRBJ1-4	CASTRGNEKLFF
TRBV11-1	NA	TRBJ1-1	CASSPDRGNTEAFF
TRBV12-5	NA	TRBJ2-3	CASGSPYRGHTDTQYF
TRBV18	NA	TRBJ1-2	CASLTLGGHAREGYTF
TRBV4-2	NA	TRBJ2-7	CASSQVGGGLTYEQYF
TRBV5-1	NA	TRBJ2-7	CASSLSGGPTDEQYF
TRBV10-3	NA	TRBJ1-4	CAISSPGTGGEKLFF
TRBV5-1	NA	TRBJ2-5	CASSLRAGAIQETQYF
TRBV7-9	NA	TRBJ2-2	CASSSPQGTVNTGELFF
TRBV27	NA	TRBJ2-6	CASSLSGAGANVLTF
TRBV7-6	NA	TRBJ1-4	CASSSGHDNEKLFF
TRBV5-1	few	TRBJ1-4	CASSRGPTNEKLFF
TRBV4-3	few	TRBJ2-1	CASSQDRGGAYNEQFF
TRBV28	NA	TRBJ1-1	CASPRDRDVWNTEAFF
TRBV11-3	NA	TRBJ1-1	CASSLQVNTEAFF
TRBV19	NA	TRBJ2-1	CASSLPGLPSYNEQFF
TRBV6-6	NA	TRBJ1-3	CASAPGTGVTGNTIYF
TRBV11-3	NA	TRBJ2-1	CASSLAGGYNEQFF
TRBV4-3	once	TRBJ1-2	CASSQDLRGSNYGYTF
TRBV7-8	NA	TRBJ2-7	CASSLATSTYEQYF
TRBV7-2	NA	TRBJ2-2	CASSLAFLTGELFF
TRBV19	NA	TRBJ2-1	CASRRELAGALNEQFF
TRBV9	NA	TRBJ2-1	CASSPGGGYNEQFF
TRBV7-8	NA	TRBJ2-7	CASSWSDRAEQYF
TRBV5-1	NA	TRBJ2-7	CASSATLASSYEQYF
TRBV7-9	NA	TRBJ2-5	CASSRLPTSGGSQETQYF
TRBV6-5	few	TRBJ2-2	CASSYGLAVNTGELFF
TRBV15	once	TRBJ1-4	CATSARGEKLFF
TRBV5-8	NA	TRBJ1-1	CASSWSGLLNTEAFF
TRBV7-9	NA	TRBJ1-1	CASSLSERLEAFF
TRBV29-1	once	TRBJ1-2	CSVQLYGYTF
TRBV28	NA	TRBJ1-5	CASSFIGRADQPQHF
TRBV7-6	NA	TRBJ2-2	CASSLERLNTGELFF
TRBV28	few	TRBJ1-3	CASSSPQGWNTIYF
TRBV18	NA	TRBJ2-1	CASSNTGNEQFF
TRBV19	once	TRBJ1-1	CASSTSGRSTEAFF
TRBV10-2	once	TRBJ2-7	CATSTRGADYEQYF
TRBV6-5	NA	TRBJ2-1	CASSRLDNEQFF
TRBV19	NA	TRBJ2-7	CASSLWTGGSYEQYF
TRBV7-9	NA	TRBJ1-2	CASTLRASGANYGYTF
TRBV7-2	NA	TRBJ1-2	CASSSGRGYGYTF
TRBV15	NA	TRBJ2-1	CATSKGLAGGRSYNEQFF
TRBV28	NA	TRBJ2-7	CASSFSGTVTYEQYF
TRBV6-1	NA	TRBJ2-3	CASSEVRVAGVGDTQYF
TRBV7-9	NA	TRBJ1-1	CASSHPPADTDTEAFF
TRBV10-2	NA	TRBJ2-1	CASSVPGQGRNEQFF
TRBV5-1	NA	TRBJ2-7	CASSLTSSEQYF
TRBV6-5	once	TRBJ2-1	CASSLTIADEQFF
TRBV18	NA	TRBJ1-2	CASSPGGGYGYTF
TRBV28	NA	TRBJ2-7	CASSPNPREAYEQYF
TRBV19	NA	TRBJ1-1	CASSIGGFGTEAFF
TRBV18	NA	TRBJ2-1	CASSDRTGSSYNEQFF
TRBV12-5	NA	TRBJ1-2	CASGPGTGGDGYTF
TRBV5-6	NA	TRBJ2-7	CASSSGTYFSYEQYF
TRBV6-1	NA	TRBJ1-2	CASSGRTGVGDYGYTF
TRBV15	NA	TRBJ1-1	CATSQTSLRQVGKSVAEAFF
TRBV6-1	NA	TRBJ2-7	CASSEGTRGIYEQYF
TRBV19	NA	TRBJ1-2	CASSIGVWGNRGNYGYTF
TRBV28	NA	TRBJ2-7	CASSLGGVGTYEQYF